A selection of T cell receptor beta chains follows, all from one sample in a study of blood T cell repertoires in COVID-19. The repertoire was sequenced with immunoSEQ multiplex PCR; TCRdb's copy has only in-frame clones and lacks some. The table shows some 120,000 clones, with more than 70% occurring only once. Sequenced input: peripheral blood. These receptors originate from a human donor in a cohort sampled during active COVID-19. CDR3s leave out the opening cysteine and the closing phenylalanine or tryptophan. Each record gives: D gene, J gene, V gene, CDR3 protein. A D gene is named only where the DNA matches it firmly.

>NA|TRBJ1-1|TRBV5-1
ASSLSGGYTEAF
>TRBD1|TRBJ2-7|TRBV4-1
ASSQPGQGPSSYEQY
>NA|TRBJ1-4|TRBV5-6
ASSLAPGEGKLF
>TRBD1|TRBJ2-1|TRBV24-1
ATSGDRGDSEQF
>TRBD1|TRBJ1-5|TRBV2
ASRGQGIQPQH
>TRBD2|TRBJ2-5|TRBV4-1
ASSQGLARETQY
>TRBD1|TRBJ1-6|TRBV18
ASSPINSGGGDSPLH
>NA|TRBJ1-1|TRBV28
ASSLLVRDAF
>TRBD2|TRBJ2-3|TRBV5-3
ARSLTSSGRPGDTQY
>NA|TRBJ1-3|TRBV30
ASERRPSGNTIY
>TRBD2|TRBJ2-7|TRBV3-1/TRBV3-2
ASSQIGTSGDEQY
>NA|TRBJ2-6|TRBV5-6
ASSSWGGGANVLT
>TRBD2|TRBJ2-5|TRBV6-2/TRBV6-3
ASSYVGLARETQY
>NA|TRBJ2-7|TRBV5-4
ASSLSPTYEQY
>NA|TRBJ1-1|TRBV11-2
ASSAVTEAF
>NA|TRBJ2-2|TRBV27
ASSLVSGRELF